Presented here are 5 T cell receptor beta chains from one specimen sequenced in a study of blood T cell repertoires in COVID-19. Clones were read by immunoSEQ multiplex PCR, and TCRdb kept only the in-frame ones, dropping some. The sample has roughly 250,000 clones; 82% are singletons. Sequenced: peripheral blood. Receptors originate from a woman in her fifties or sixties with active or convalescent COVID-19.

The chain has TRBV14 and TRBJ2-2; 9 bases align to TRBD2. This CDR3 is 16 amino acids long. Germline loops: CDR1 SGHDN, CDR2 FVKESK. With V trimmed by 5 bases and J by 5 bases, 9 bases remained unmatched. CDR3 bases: TGTGCCAGCAGCGAGTACCTAGCGGGGTTGACCGGGGAGCTGTTTTTT. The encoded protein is CASSEYLAGLTGELFF. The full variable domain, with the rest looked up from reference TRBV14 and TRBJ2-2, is EAGVTQFPSHSVIEKGQTVTLRCDPISGHDNLYWYRRVMGKEIKFLLHFVKESKQDESGMPNNRFLAERTGGTYSTLKVQPAELEDSGVYFCASSEYLAGLTGELFFGEGSRLTVL.

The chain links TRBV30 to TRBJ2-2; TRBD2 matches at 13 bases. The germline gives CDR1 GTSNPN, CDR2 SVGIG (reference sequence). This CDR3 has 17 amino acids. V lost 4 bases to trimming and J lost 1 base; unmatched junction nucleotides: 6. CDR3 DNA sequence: TGTGCCTGGACCCGACTAGCGGGGGGTTTGAACACCGGGGAGCTGTTTTTT. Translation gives CAWTRLAGGLNTGELFF.

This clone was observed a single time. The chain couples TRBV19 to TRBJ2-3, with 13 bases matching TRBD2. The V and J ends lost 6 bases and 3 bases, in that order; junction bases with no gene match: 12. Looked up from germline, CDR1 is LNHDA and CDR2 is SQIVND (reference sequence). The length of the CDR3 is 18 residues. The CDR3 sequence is CASSRTSGGARETDTQYF. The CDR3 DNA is TGTGCCAGTAGCCGTACTAGCGGGGGGGCACGTGAGACAGATACGCAGTATTTT.

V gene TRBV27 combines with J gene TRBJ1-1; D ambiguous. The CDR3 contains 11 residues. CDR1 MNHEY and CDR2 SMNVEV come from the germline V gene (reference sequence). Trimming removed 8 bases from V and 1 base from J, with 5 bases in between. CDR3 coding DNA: TGTGCCAGCCGGAGGAACACTGAAGCTTTCTTT. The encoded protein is CASRRNTEAFF.

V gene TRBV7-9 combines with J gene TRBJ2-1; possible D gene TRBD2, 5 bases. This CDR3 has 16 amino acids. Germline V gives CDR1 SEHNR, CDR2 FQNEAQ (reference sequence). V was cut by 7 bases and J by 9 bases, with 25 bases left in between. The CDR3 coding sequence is TGTGCCAGCACAAAATCCCCGGGCGGGTTCGCCATTGAGCAGTTCTTC. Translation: CASTKSPGGFAIEQFF.